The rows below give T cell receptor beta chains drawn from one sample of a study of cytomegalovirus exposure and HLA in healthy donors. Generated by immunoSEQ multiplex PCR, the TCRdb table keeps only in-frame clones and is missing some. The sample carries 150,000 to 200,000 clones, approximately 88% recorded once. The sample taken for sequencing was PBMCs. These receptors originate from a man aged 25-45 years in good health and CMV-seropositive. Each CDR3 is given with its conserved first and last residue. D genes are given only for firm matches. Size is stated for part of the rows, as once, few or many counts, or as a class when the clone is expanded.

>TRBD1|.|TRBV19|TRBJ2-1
TGTGCCAGTAGCATGGGACAGAAGAGCTCCTACAATGAGCAGTTCTTC
CASSMGQKSSYNEQFF
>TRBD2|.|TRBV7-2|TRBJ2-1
TGTGCCAGCAGCTTCGCGGGGGGTTTTTACAATGAGCAGTTCTTC
CASSFAGGFYNEQFF
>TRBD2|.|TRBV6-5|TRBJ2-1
TGTGCCAGCAGTTACGGGAGCGGGAGTTCCTACAATGAGCAGTTCTTC
CASSYGSGSSYNEQFF
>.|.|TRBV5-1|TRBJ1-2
TGCGCCAGCAGCCCCGGGACGGGGGCTAACTATGGCTACACCTTC
CASSPGTGANYGYTF
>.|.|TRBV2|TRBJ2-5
TGTGCCAGCAGTCGACAGGGGAGGGGTCAAGAGACCCAGTACTTC
CASSRQGRGQETQYF
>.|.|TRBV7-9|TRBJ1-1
TGTGCCAGCGGCCCATTGAACACTGAAGCTTTCTTT
CASGPLNTEAFF
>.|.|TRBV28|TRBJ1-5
TGTGCCAGCAGAGGAACAGGGCAGCCCCAGCATTTT
CASRGTGQPQHF
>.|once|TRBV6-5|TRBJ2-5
TGTGCCAGCAGGGGGACACATAATGAGACCCAGTACTTC
CASRGTHNETQYF
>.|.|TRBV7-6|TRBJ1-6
TGTGCCAGCAGCTCTACTCAGACAAGCTCCTATAATTCACCCCTCCACTTT
CASSSTQTSSYNSPLHF
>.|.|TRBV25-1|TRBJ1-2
TGTGCCAGCAAGGGTGGAGGCCAGTCAATCTATGGCTACACCTTC
CASKGGGQSIYGYTF
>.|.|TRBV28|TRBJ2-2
TGTGCCAGCAGCTCCACCGGACTGTACACCGGGGAGCTGTTTTTT
CASSSTGLYTGELFF
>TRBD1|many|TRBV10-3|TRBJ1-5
TGTGCCATCAGTCGCGACAGGGCTCCCAATCAGCCCCAGCATTTT
CAISRDRAPNQPQHF
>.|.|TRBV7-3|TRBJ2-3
TGTGCCAGCAGCGCAGTCGGGGATACGCAGTATTTT
CASSAVGDTQYF
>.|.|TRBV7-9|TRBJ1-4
TGTGCCAGCAGCTTATTCACGGGGAACAATGAAAAACTGTTTTTT
CASSLFTGNNEKLFF
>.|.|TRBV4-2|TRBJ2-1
TGTGCCAGCGCCATACCCCCGGTCGTCAATGAGCAGTTCTTC
CASAIPPVVNEQFF
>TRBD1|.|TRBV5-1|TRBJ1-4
TGCGCCAGCAGCAGGGCGACAGGGGAAAAACTGTTTTTT
CASSRATGEKLFF
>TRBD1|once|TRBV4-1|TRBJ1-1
TGCGCCAGCAGCCAGACCGGGACAGCGAACACTGAAGCTTTCTTT
CASSQTGTANTEAFF
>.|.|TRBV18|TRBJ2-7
TGTGCCAGCTCACCACGGTCAGGTGGAGGGACCTACGAGCAGTACTTC
CASSPRSGGGTYEQYF
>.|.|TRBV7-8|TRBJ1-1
TGTGCCAGCAGCGGACATGGGAAAGATGAAGCTTTCTTT
CASSGHGKDEAFF
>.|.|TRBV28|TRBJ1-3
TGTGCCAGCAGTCCACCAAACTACAACTCTGGAAACACCATATATTTT
CASSPPNYNSGNTIYF
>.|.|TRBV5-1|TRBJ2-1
TGCGCCAGCAGCTTGGAGCCCCTGGGGCGGGACTCCTACAATGAGCAGTTCTTC
CASSLEPLGRDSYNEQFF
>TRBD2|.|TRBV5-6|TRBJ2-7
TGTGCCAGCAGCCTGGGACTAGCGGGAGTAACATACGAGCAGTACTTC
CASSLGLAGVTYEQYF
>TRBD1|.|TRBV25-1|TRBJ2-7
TGTGCCAGCAGTGATTATATAGGGGCAGGGGGAATGTACGAGCAGTACTTC
CASSDYIGAGGMYEQYF
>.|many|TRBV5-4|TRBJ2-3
TGTGCCAGCAGCTTGGACAGCGGCCCTAGCACAGATACGCAGTATTTT
CASSLDSGPSTDTQYF
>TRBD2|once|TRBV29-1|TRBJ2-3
TGCAGCTTTAGGACTAGCGGGCCTGCCTTCACAGATACGCAGTATTTT
CSFRTSGPAFTDTQYF
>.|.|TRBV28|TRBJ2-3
TGTGCCTACAGGCGGAGCGGCACAGATACGCAGTATTTT
CAYRRSGTDTQYF
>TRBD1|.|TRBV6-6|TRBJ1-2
TGTGCCAGCAGTGATCCTGGGACAGAACACTATGGCTACACCTTC
CASSDPGTEHYGYTF
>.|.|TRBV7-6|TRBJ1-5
TGTGCCAGCAGCTTAGGGGCAGACAATCAGCCCCAGCATTTT
CASSLGADNQPQHF
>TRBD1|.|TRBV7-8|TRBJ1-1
TGTGCCAGCAGCTTACCCCAACAGGGGCTGAACACTGAAGCTTTCTTT
CASSLPQQGLNTEAFF
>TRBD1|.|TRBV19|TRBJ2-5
TGTGCCAGTAGTACGGACAGGGAAGAGACCCAGTACTTC
CASSTDREETQYF
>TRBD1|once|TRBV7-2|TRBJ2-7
TGTGCCAGCAGCTTGGACAGGGGAACCTACGAGCAGTACTTC
CASSLDRGTYEQYF
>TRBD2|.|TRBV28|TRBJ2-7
TGTGCCAGCAAGGGTAGCGGGAGCTCCTACGAGCAGTACTTC
CASKGSGSSYEQYF
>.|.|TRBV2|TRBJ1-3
TGTGCCAGCAGTGAAGGGTTGGCAGGGGTAAACACCATATATTTT
CASSEGLAGVNTIYF
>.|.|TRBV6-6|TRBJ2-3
TGTGCCAGCAGCCCCGGGGCAGGGGACACAGATACGCAGTATTTT
CASSPGAGDTDTQYF
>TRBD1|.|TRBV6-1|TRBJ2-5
TGTGCCAGCAGTGGGAGGACAGGGGGCACAGAGACCCAGTACTTC
CASSGRTGGTETQYF
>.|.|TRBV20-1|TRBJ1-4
TGCAGCGCCTACGATGAAAAACTGTTTTTT
CSAYDEKLFF
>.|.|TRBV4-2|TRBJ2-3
TGTGCCAGCAGCCATGGACAGAAAACTTTTGCAGATACGCAGTATTTT
CASSHGQKTFADTQYF
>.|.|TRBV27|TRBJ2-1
TGTGCCAGCAGTTTCGGCCTAGCTTTAGGCAATGAGCAGTTCTTC
CASSFGLALGNEQFF
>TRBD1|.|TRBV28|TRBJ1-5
TGTGCCAGCAGTTTATGGGGACAGGAGGGGGTTCAGCCCCAGCATTTT
CASSLWGQEGVQPQHF
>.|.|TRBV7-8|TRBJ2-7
TGTGCCAGCAGCTTAACGCGGGCCCCTTCCTACGAGCAGTACTTC
CASSLTRAPSYEQYF